This T cell receptor (beta chain) comes out of a study of blood T cells in healthy people across ages. Whole-study findings and limits: Researchers report that TCR beta diversity correlated strongly with naive T cell percentage.

With a J-beta primer mix and a sample-barcoded 5' primer, a second PCR ran roughly 6 to 11 cycles. Every sample gave at least 2.5 million paired-end reads containing CDR3. TCRdb independently ran MiXCR on the 5' RACE reads; one entry per CDR3 protein. The data show 850,000 to 950,000 distinct CDR3 sequences, with around 30% seen just once and around a sixth held by the top ten. Many counts were recorded for this clonotype. Its antigen is undetermined. In terms of origin and age, donors were healthy Caucasian individuals from Russia aged about 6 to 90. The sequence was obtained from an elderly woman in good health. The sample comprised blood.

CDR3 residues: CSVSGTPPYEQYF. The CDR3 DNA sequence: TGCAGCGTAAGCGGGACACCTCCCTACGAGCAGTACTTC. The rearrangement joins TRBV29-1 to TRBJ2-7; D may be TRBD2 (7 bases). The V end lost 6 bases, the J end lost 2 bases, and 14 bases lay between the germline ends. Looked up from germline, CDR1 is SQVTM and CDR2 is ANQGSEA. CDR3 length: 13 amino acids.